Described below is a single T cell receptor (beta chain) sequence and its context. With a J-beta primer mix and a sample-barcoded 5' primer, a second PCR ran roughly 6 to 11 cycles. Each single sample gave us at least 2.5 million CDR3-containing paired-end reads. TCRdb reprocessed the 5' RACE reads with MiXCR, giving one entry per CDR3 protein. The profile shows 800,000 to 900,000 distinct CDR3 sequences, around 62% of them singletons. These data come from a study of blood T cells in healthy people across ages. The sequenced sample consisted of blood. This sequence originates from a man younger than 40 in good health.

The CDR3 DNA follows: TGTGCCAGCAGCCAAGAGTCGGGTTCCACCTACGAGCAGTACTTC. Its protein product is CASSQESGSTYEQYF. The gene calls are TRBV4-2 and TRBJ2-7; D not certain. CDR1 LGHNA and CDR2 YNFKEQ come from the germline V gene. V shed 0 bases and J shed 2 bases, with 11 bases lying between them. CDR3 size: 15 residues.